This entry concerns a single T cell receptor beta chain. Its target is not known. TCRdb re-derived calls from the reads in MiXCR, one entry per CDR3 protein. The repertoire consists of 400,000 to 600,000 distinct CDR3 sequences, with 42% occurring once and the leading ten covering roughly two fifths. This sample is part of a study of T cell repertoires in cytomegalovirus infection. About the research overall: Public TCR beta signatures were indicative of both CMV infection and a matching HLA type.

This CDR3 spans 15 amino acids. The germline CDR1 and CDR2 sequences are LNHDA and SQIVND (reference sequence). V was clipped by 7 bases and J by 0 bases; unmatched bases: 6. Study conclusions and caveats: HLA-C-restricted, CMV-specific TCR beta clonotypes were dominant ex vivo. CMV carriers with the relevant HLA were identified by cumulative public TCR beta family frequency.

The source was cultured PBMCs, collected from culture after CMV antigen stimulation. This TCR was sampled from a human donor in good health (CMV status not recorded). Some clones in this sample may be carry-over from other donors' samples. The chain combines TRBV19 with TRBJ2-1; 7 nucleotides agree with TRBD1. This CDR3 reads CASKKTGSSYNEQFF. CDR3 DNA sequence: TGTGCCAGTAAGAAGACAGGGAGCTCCTACAATGAGCAGTTCTTC. The whole variable domain, filled in from reference TRBV19 and TRBJ2-1, reads DGGITQSPKYLFRKEGQNVTLSCEQNLNHDAMYWYRQDPGQGLRLIYYSQIVNDFQKGDIAEGYSVSREKKESFPLTVTSAQKNPTAFYLCASKKTGSSYNEQFFGPGTRLTVL.